This TCR beta chain was sequenced during a study of regulatory T cells in long-lasting Graves disease. In the case of this clonotype: A far larger clone is only one base removed, so a read error is likely.

TCR beta libraries were built with iRepertoire HTBI primers and Arm-PCR of CDR3 regions. TCRdb re-analysed the multiplex PCR reads in MiXCR, keeping a single row per CDR3 protein. The sample lists about 540,000 distinct CDR3 sequences; around an eighth were seen once. As for time point: newly diagnosed GD, antithyroid drugs for less than 3 months. PBMC-extracted RNA yielded the TCR library. The trim removed 8 bases at V and 0 bases at J, leaving 8 bases unmatched. Germline values: CDR1 SGHNT, CDR2 YENEEA. The CDR3 length is 17 residues. A further study also used this sample, focusing on T cells in Graves' hyperthyroidism and ophthalmopathy.

The chain recombines TRBV11-3 with TRBJ2-5, with TRBD2 identical over 14 bases. The TCR sequence derives from a man aged 25 to 45 with Graves disease. Sequencing used peripheral blood mononuclear cells (PBMCs), obtained at new diagnosis, from a patient treated with antithyroid drugs. CDR3 DNA sequence: TGTGCCAGCGGCCAGGGACTAGCGGGAGTGTACCAAGAGACCCAGTACTTC. Translating it yields CASGQGLAGVYQETQYF.